This TCR beta chain was obtained from a study of shared clonotypes between healthy human individuals (dated by TCRdb to about 2020). For context, the study as a whole: The cohort comprised two women and a few men aged 18 to 49 years. Each donor's leukapheresis produced roughly between roughly 0.9 and 9 billion PBMCs. Blood TCR repertoires of about five healthy adults were deeply sequenced to estimate repertoire size and the extent of clonotype sharing between individuals. For each donor, CD4 naive and CD4 memory were each run on three plates, CD8 naive on two plates, and CD8 memory on one plate. To increase sequencing depth and limit assay-specific biases, TCR repertoire library preparation and sequencing were carried out by different laboratories using diverse techniques.

General findings and caveats noted by the study authors: Even with the large sequencing depth, rarefaction of the sorted-subset datasets indicated that sequencing was incomplete. Across a few donors, roughly 5.4% of naive CD4, around 3.5% of naive CD8, around 2.5% of memory CD4, and 0.4% of memory CD8 clonotypes were shared. Estimated clonotype richness was generally larger for naive than for memory subsets. Because the study included only a small number of donors, the genetic and exposure-history diversity represented was limited. Compared with non-shared clonotypes, clonotypes shared by all four sorted-subset donors had higher generation probabilities. Pairwise subsampling indicated that sequencing depth was expected to affect the degree of clonotype sharing among donors. Sampling was restricted to blood, and TCR repertoires in tissue are likely to differ from TCR repertoires in blood.

On this clone: Its antigen is not yet known. No base quality values were provided; no much bigger clone lies one nucleotide off.

TCR CDR3 regions were amplified from genomic DNA by multiplex PCR using the deep immunoSEQ assay. Extracted genomic DNA from each cell subset was spread evenly across all wells of several immunoSEQ 96-well plates, with each plate serving as a replicate. For sorted subsets, approximately 190 ng of genomic DNA, equivalent to some 30,000 T cell genomes, went into each replicate PCR. The purified libraries were quantified using a Qubit 3.0 fluorometer, sized with a Bioanalyzer 2100, and then quantified again using the KAPA Library Quantification kit. Every immunoSEQ 96-well plate was sequenced on a dedicated single-read 150-cycle Illumina NextSeq 550 flow cell. The paper's processing steps were these. Because the immunoSEQ output included only junctional sequences and no quality scores, the filtering could not be the same as the filtering used for full-length reads. To assign V/J genes and CDR3, sequences were annotated against IMGT germline references using PyIR, a Python wrapper for IgBLAST v1.9. Reads were removed for weak V/J assignments (E-value above 1e-6), missing CDR3, stop codons, out-of-frame junctions, or ambiguous translated residues. V3J clonotypes were defined by identical inferred V gene, J gene, and CDR3 amino acid sequence. Percentage overlap between repertoires was calculated by dividing the number of shared unique clonotypes by the size of the smaller repertoire. Richness of each repertoire was evaluated using RTK rarefaction, the Chao1 estimator, and Recon v2.1 estimates of unobserved clonotypes. Generation probabilities for all TCRbeta clonotypes obtained by the gDNA method from a handful of donors were computed using OLGA. Here the immuneACCESS table is served through TCRdb, limited to in-frame sequences with V and J called. Missing clones are a known gap in these copies; in checked studies unresolved V genes cover under half, and the rest lacks a known reason. V and J calls and clone size come straight from that table; D and trimming were deduced from the DNA. The table for this sample lists some 1,600,000 clones; nearly 99% of them were counted only once. The ten largest clones add up to 0.4% to 0.55% of the sample.

The donors were healthy, HIV-negative adults with no recently reported acute infections or vaccinations. Only Caucasian adults living in Nashville, Tennessee, USA were represented among the donors. CD4+ T cells were enriched through magnetic negative selection, after which naive cells were positively selected on CD45RA and the remaining negative fraction served as the memory subset. Blood was obtained by leukapheresis, after which PBMCs were separated by Ficoll-Histopaque density gradient centrifugation and cryopreserved in liquid nitrogen vapor phase. Analytical flow cytometry was used to check the purity and quantity of each magnetically sorted T cell population. From each sorted fraction, genomic DNA was isolated and quantified by UV absorbance on a Nanodrop 2000c. The material sequenced was naive CD4+ T cells sorted from blood. Read against the paper, the sample's cell subset or site label means: CD45RA+ positively selected. The source of this sequence is a man aged 25 to 45 in good health.

Here the CDR3 is given as CASSRRSDLSYGYTF. The sequence in DNA is TGTGCCAGCAGCCGACGTTCTGACTTGTCCTATGGCTACACCTTC. The chain is assembled from TRBV6-6 and TRBJ1-2; no D gene can be assigned with confidence. From a lookup of the germline V gene (reference sequence), CDR1 and CDR2 are MNHNY and SVGAGI. V loses 6 bases, J loses 4 bases, and the germline ends lie 18 bases apart. Its CDR3 holds 15 amino acids, cysteine through phenylalanine. Kept here is only the CDR3 DNA, which spans 45 bases and is read in frame from base 1.